The next 18 T cell receptor beta chains were all read from a single sample in a study of long-term antiretroviral therapy in people with HIV. They ran version v3.0 of the immunoSEQ assay at survey level. Sequencing used immunoSEQ multiplex PCR; TCRdb keeps in-frame clones, though not all of them. In the table there are more than 20,000 clones, 70% to 85% of which are singletons. The source material was unsorted PBMCs, sampled 0.5 years after starting antiretroviral therapy. These receptors were obtained from a man aged 18 to 30 with HIV.

J is TRBJ2-7 and V is TRBV7-9, with D possibly matching TRBD2 (6 bases). CDR3 length equals 14 residues. V was pared by 5 bases and J by 2 bases, with 13 bases between. CDR1 and CDR2 (germline): SEHNR, FQNEAQ (reference sequence). The CDR3, as DNA: TGTGCCAGCAGCCGACTGGGCGGGACCTACGAGCAGTACTTC. It is translated as CASSRLGGTYEQYF. Using reference TRBV7-9 and TRBJ2-7 for the parts outside the CDR3, the full variable domain is DTGVSQNPRHKITKRGQNVTFRCDPISEHNRLYWYRQTLGQGPEFLTYFQNEAQLEKSRLLSDRFSAERPKGSFSTLEIQRTEQGDSAMYLCASSRLGGTYEQYFGPGTRLTVT.

In regard to this clone: Other DNA sequences from this sample encode an identical CDR3 as well. The chain carries TRBV30 and TRBJ2-7, with D possibly being TRBD1 or TRBD2 (6 bases each). Germline lookup yields CDR1 GTSNPN and CDR2 SVGIG (reference sequence). The CDR3 is made up of 13 amino acids. The germline V and J ends were trimmed by 3 bases and 3 bases, with 12 bases remaining between them. CDR3 protein: CAWSVGGLYEQYF. In DNA form, the CDR3 reads TGTGCCTGGAGCGTAGGGGGACTCTACGAGCAGTACTTC.

This chain uses TRBV7-9 with TRBJ2-7; maybe TRBD2 (7 bases). Germline V CDR1 and CDR2: SEHNR, FQNEAQ (reference sequence). The CDR3 runs to 14 residues. Trimming shortened V by 3 bases and J by 1 base, and 10 bases separated the two germline ends. The CDR3 DNA is TGTGCCAGCAGCTTGGGGGGGCAATCCTACGAGCAGTACTTC. It translates to CASSLGGQSYEQYF.

This rearrangement joins TRBV30 to TRBJ1-1; a possible D gene is TRBD1 (5 bases). Trimming cost V 1 base and J 0 bases, with 15 bases left between them. Germline V gene sequence: CDR1 GTSNPN, CDR2 SVGIG (reference sequence). CDR3 size: 16 residues. The CDR3 spells CAWSAVGVVMNTEAFF. As DNA, the CDR3 is TGTGCCTGGAGTGCGGTGGGGGTAGTAATGAACACTGAAGCTTTCTTT.

This clone was observed a handful of times. The chain is built from TRBV15 and TRBJ1-5; D not resolved. The V gene lost 0 bases and the J gene lost 5 bases, with 11 bases spanning the gap. The CDR3 extends over 15 amino acids. Germline V CDR1 and CDR2: LNHNV, YYDKDF (reference sequence). The CDR3 DNA reads TGTGCCACCAGCAGAGATCGCCGACGCGATCAGCCCCAGCATTTT. Its protein is CATSRDRRRDQPQHF.

This chain uses TRBV6-6 with TRBJ1-4; the D is unclear. Germline CDR1 MNHNY, CDR2 SVGAGI (reference sequence). CDR3 length: 12 amino acids. The CDR3 DNA sequence: TGTGGGAGCTCGAGGTCGGGTGAAAAACTGTTTTTT. This encodes CGSSRSGEKLFF.

This chain connects TRBV5-1 to TRBJ1-1, with 8 bases that match TRBD1. Germline V gene lookup returns CDR1 SGHRS and CDR2 YFSETQ. This CDR3 contains 15 residues. Germline trimming cut 2 bases from V and 0 bases from J; bases unmatched to any gene: 3. CDR3 in amino acids: CASSLGQGLNTEAFF. DNA of the CDR3: TGCGCCAGCAGCTTAGGACAGGGTCTGAACACTGAAGCTTTCTTT.

The V call is TRBV10-3, the J call TRBJ2-2; no firm D call. Germline CDR1 is ENHRY and CDR2 is SYGVKD. The CDR3 is made up of 16 amino acids. V dropped 0 bases and J dropped 3 bases, with 11 bases sitting between them. CDR3 sequence reads: CAISESADYDTGELFF. The CDR3, as DNA: TGTGCCATCAGTGAGTCGGCAGATTACGACACCGGGGAGCTGTTTTTT.

The chain carries TRBV4-3 and TRBJ1-3; 9 bases fit TRBD1. The germline V gene encodes CDR1 LGHNA and CDR2 YSLEER. The CDR3 is 19 residues long. The trim removed 2 bases at V and 4 bases at J, leaving 15 bases unmatched. In DNA, the CDR3 is TGCGCCAGCAGCCAACATCCCGGGACAGGGATTGGAGTGGGAAACACCATATATTTT. Translation: CASSQHPGTGIGVGNTIYF.

The chain has TRBV19 and TRBJ1-2; tentatively, D is TRBD1 (5 bases). Trimming pared 5 bases from V and 0 bases from J, leaving 13 bases between. Germline assignment: CDR1 LNHDA and CDR2 SQIVND (reference sequence). The CDR3 spans 15 residues. The CDR3 protein is CASSLGLVANYGYTF. The CDR3 DNA sequence: TGTGCCAGTAGTTTGGGACTGGTAGCTAACTATGGCTACACCTTC.

The rearrangement uses TRBV23-1 and TRBJ2-7, with TRBD2 matching over 7 bases. TRBV23-1 falls under the ORF class, with uncertain function. Unmatched junction bases numbered 9, after V lost 1 base and J lost 0 bases. This CDR3 comprises 17 residues. This CDR3 is CASSQLDLADSSYEQYF. The CDR3 DNA reads as TGCGCCAGCAGTCAATTGGACCTAGCGGATAGCTCCTACGAGCAGTACTTC.

The gene calls are TRBV5-1 and TRBJ2-1, with 9 bases lining up with TRBD1. The CDR3 spans 15 residues. The trim removed 2 bases at V and 2 bases at J, leaving 2 bases unmatched. Germline lookup yields CDR1 SGHRS and CDR2 YFSETQ. This CDR3 reads CASSLGDRAYNEQFF. DNA of the CDR3: TGCGCCAGCAGCTTAGGGGACAGGGCCTACAATGAGCAGTTCTTC.

This chain connects TRBV29-1 to TRBJ2-5; TRBD1 matches at 10 bases. CDR3 length: 14 residues. In germline, CDR1 is SQVTM, CDR2 ANQGSEA. DNA for the CDR3: TGCAGTTACGAGGTGGGGACAGGGGTAGAGACCCAGTACTTC. Translated: CSYEVGTGVETQYF.

The CDR3 sequence: CASSAGADTQYF. As DNA, the CDR3 is TGCGCCAGCAGCGCGGGAGCAGATACGCAGTATTTT. J is TRBJ2-3 and V is TRBV4-3; 7 bases agree with TRBD2. Germline CDR1 reads LGHNA; CDR2 reads YSLEER. V shed 5 bases and J 4 bases; nucleotides not matched to a gene: 0. The CDR3 contains 12 residues.

About this clone: A read error may account for a junction end that differs from germline. Different DNA sequences within this sample yield the same CDR3. The chain uses TRBV7-9 and TRBJ1-2; TRBD1 might be the D (6 bases). Per the germline V gene, CDR1 is SEHNR and CDR2 is FQNEAQ (reference sequence). The CDR3 totals 14 residues. CDR3 nucleotides: TGTGCCAGTAGCTTAGCAGGGGCTGAGGTGGGCTACACCTTC. Protein sequence: CASSLAGAEVGYTF.

CDR3 in DNA: TGCGCCAGCAGCCAAGATAATGCGGGTGGATCCTACGAGCAGTACTTC. Its translation: CASSQDNAGGSYEQYF. The chain is built from TRBV4-3 and TRBJ2-7, with D maybe TRBD2 (5 bases). Per germline, CDR1 LGHNA and CDR2 YSLEER. V lost 0 bases to trimming and J lost 1 base, with 13 bases between them. The CDR3 has 16 amino acids.

The chain links TRBV15 to TRBJ1-5, with a weak D call TRBD1 (5 bases). Trimming pared 0 bases from V and 7 bases from J, leaving 13 bases between. This CDR3 has 15 amino acids. Germline CDR1 LNHNV, CDR2 YYDKDF (reference sequence). CDR3 protein: CATSRDLGGEQPQHF. CDR3 sequence (DNA): TGTGCCACCAGCAGAGATCTTGGGGGGGAACAGCCCCAGCATTTT.

The chain is built from TRBV5-6 and TRBJ2-3, with D perhaps given as TRBD1 or TRBD2 (6 bases each). Germline CDR1 SGHDT, CDR2 YYEEEE. The CDR3 contains 15 residues. The V gene lost 0 bases and the J gene lost 5 bases, with 13 bases spanning the gap. CDR3 nucleotide sequence: TGTGCCAGCAGCTTGGTCGGGGGCGGTGGAGATACGCAGTATTTT. This gives the protein CASSLVGGGGDTQYF.